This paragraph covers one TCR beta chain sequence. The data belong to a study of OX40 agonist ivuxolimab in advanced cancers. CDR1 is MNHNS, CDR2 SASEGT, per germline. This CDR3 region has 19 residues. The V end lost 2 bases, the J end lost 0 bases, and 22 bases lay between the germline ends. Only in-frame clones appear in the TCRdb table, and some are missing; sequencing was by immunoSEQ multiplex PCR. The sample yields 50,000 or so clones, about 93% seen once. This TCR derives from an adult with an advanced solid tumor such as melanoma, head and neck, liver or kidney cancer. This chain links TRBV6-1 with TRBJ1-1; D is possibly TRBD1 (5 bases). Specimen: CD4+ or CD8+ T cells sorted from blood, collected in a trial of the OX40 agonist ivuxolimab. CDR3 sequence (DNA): TGTGCCAGCAGTGAAACCGGTCCGGGACGAACCGCTATGAACACTGAAGCTTTCTTT. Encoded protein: CASSETGPGRTAMNTEAFF.